These T cell receptor beta chains were read from a single sample in a study of identical twins. One entry per CDR3 protein results from TCRdb running MiXCR on the 5' RACE reads. This table holds about 720,000 distinct CDR3 sequences, roughly 18% found once. Another study also made use of these data, one on T cells expressing NK-cell markers.

The sample consisted of PBMCs. The receptor source for this set is a woman aged 18-29 years in good health. Both conserved end residues are part of each CDR3. Fields, in order: V gene, clone size, D gene, J gene, CDR3 protein, CDR3 DNA. A D gene is named only where the DNA matches it firmly. Expanded clones get a size class; other rows say once, few or many, or leave the size out.

TRBV20-1	few	-	TRBJ2-5	CSARTATQETQYF	TGCAGTGCTAGAACAGCAACCCAAGAGACCCAGTACTTC
TRBV18	few	-	TRBJ2-1	CASSPEYYNEQFF	TGTGCCAGCTCCCCAGAGTATTACAATGAGCAGTTCTTC
TRBV20-1	-	TRBD2	TRBJ2-1	CSAGSGIVYNEQFF	TGCAGTGCTGGGAGCGGGATAGTCTACAATGAGCAGTTCTTC
TRBV9	-	-	TRBJ1-2	CASSVSDTHYGYTF	TGTGCCAGCAGCGTCTCCGACACGCACTATGGCTACACCTTC
TRBV5-1	few	-	TRBJ2-7	CASSLALRGLTYEQYF	TGCGCCAGCAGCTTAGCCCTCCGGGGGTTGACCTACGAGCAGTACTTC
TRBV7-7	-	TRBD2	TRBJ2-1	CASSLDGGGEQFF	TGTGCTAGCAGCTTAGATGGGGGAGGGGAGCAGTTCTTC
TRBV6-1	few	TRBD1	TRBJ1-6	CASSKTLGTGPSPLHF	TGTGCCAGCAGTAAAACTCTCGGGACAGGGCCTTCACCCCTCCACTTT
TRBV7-6	-	-	TRBJ2-2	CASSTGTSNTGELFF	TGTGCCAGCAGCACCGGGACCAGTAACACCGGGGAGCTGTTTTTT
TRBV12-3/TRBV12-4	many	TRBD2	TRBJ2-1	CASKQGLAGNEQFF	TGTGCCAGCAAGCAGGGACTAGCGGGGAATGAGCAGTTCTTC
TRBV3-1	-	-	TRBJ2-1	CASSQGRGNEQFF	TGTGCCAGCAGCCAAGGTCGGGGAAATGAGCAGTTCTTC